A selection of T cell receptor beta chains follows, all from one sample in a study of STAT5B mutations in CD4+ large granular lymphocyte leukemia. The method was immunoSEQ multiplex PCR; TCRdb's version includes in-frame clones alone and lacks a portion of them. This repertoire shows 30,000 to 40,000 clones, 76% found once; its top ten account for 7% to 9%. Sequencing was done on a sample of CD4+ T cells from blood buffy coats. Every receptor here comes from a human donor in good health. Each CDR3 is given with its conserved first and last residue. The order of the fields is clone size, J gene, D gene, V gene, CDR3 protein, CDR3 DNA. A D gene is named only where the DNA matches it firmly. Expanded clones get a size class; other rows say once, few or many, or leave the size out.

NA,TRBJ1-1,NA,TRBV5-1,CASSFLPNTEAFF,TGCGCCAGCAGCTTTCTACCGAACACTGAAGCTTTCTTT
NA,TRBJ2-1,NA,TRBV14,CASSQGALVGTGEQFF,TGTGCCAGCAGCCAAGGGGCGCTAGTTGGTACGGGTGAGCAGTTCTTC
NA,TRBJ1-5,NA,TRBV5-5,CASSASITGSQHF,TGTGCCAGCAGCGCTTCTATCACAGGGTCCCAACATTTT
NA,TRBJ2-3,TRBD2,TRBV5-1,CASSSNPSGVTDTQYF,TGCGCCAGCAGCTCGAACCCTAGCGGAGTCACAGATACGCAGTATTTT
once,TRBJ2-2,NA,TRBV7-2,CASSLGAGLTGELFF,TGTGCCAGCAGCTTAGGGGCCGGACTCACCGGGGAGCTGTTTTTT
NA,TRBJ1-1,NA,TRBV27,CASSLQGGTEAFF,TGTGCCAGCAGTTTACAGGGAGGGACTGAAGCTTTCTTT
NA,TRBJ2-7,TRBD2,TRBV5-1,CASSGGGGITYEQYF,TGCGCCAGCAGTGGCGGGGGGGGAATCACCTACGAGCAGTACTTC
NA,TRBJ1-1,NA,TRBV19,CASGKDSPLGMNTEAFF,TGTGCCAGTGGAAAGGACTCGCCCCTTGGGATGAACACTGAAGCTTTCTTT
NA,TRBJ2-5,NA,TRBV5-1,CASSLALEGTQYF,TGCGCCAGCAGCTTGGCCTTGGAGGGGACCCAGTACTTC
NA,TRBJ2-7,NA,TRBV27,CASKARGHYEQYF,TGTGCCAGCAAAGCTAGGGGCCACTACGAGCAGTACTTC
once,TRBJ2-2,NA,TRBV5-4,CASSLVVNTGELFF,TGTGCCAGCAGCTTGGTGGTGAACACCGGGGAGCTGTTTTTT
few,TRBJ1-3,NA,TRBV19,CASTDRVFGNTIYF,TGTGCCAGTACCGACCGGGTTTTTGGAAACACCATATATTTT
few,TRBJ1-2,NA,TRBV11-3,CASSQRTYGYTF,TGTGCCAGCAGCCAAAGGACCTATGGCTACACCTTC
once,TRBJ1-2,NA,TRBV5-1,CASSLVGFSANYGYTF,TGCGCCAGCAGCTTGGTCGGGTTCTCGGCTAACTATGGCTACACCTTC
few,TRBJ1-5,TRBD1,TRBV2,CASNLQGGNQPQHF,TGTGCCAGCAATTTACAGGGGGGCAATCAGCCCCAGCATTTT
NA,TRBJ1-6,TRBD1,TRBV7-2,CASSSQTGHNSPLHF,TGTGCCAGCAGCTCCCAGACAGGGCATAATTCACCCCTCCACTTT
few,TRBJ1-5,NA,TRBV13,CASSLDRQAQHF,TGTGCCAGCAGCTTAGACAGGCAGGCCCAGCATTTT
NA,TRBJ2-3,NA,TRBV5-5,CASSPPFTRTDTQYF,TGTGCCAGCAGCCCGCCCTTCACACGCACAGATACGCAGTATTTT
NA,TRBJ2-7,NA,TRBV11-2,CASSSALRGSYEQYF,TGTGCCAGCAGCTCGGCACTCAGGGGCTCCTACGAGCAGTACTTC
few,TRBJ1-5,NA,TRBV6-6,CASTAIGQPQHF,TGTGCCAGCACCGCAATTGGGCAGCCCCAGCATTTT
NA,TRBJ1-1,NA,TRBV14,CASSQGTFLAMNTEAFF,TGTGCCAGCAGCCAAGGTACTTTTCTAGCAATGAACACTGAAGCTTTCTTT
NA,TRBJ2-3,NA,TRBV4-2,CASSQVWSTDTQYF,TGTGCCAGCAGCCAAGTCTGGAGCACAGATACGCAGTATTTT
NA,TRBJ2-2,NA,TRBV5-5,CASSLWGGNTGELFF,TGTGCCAGCAGCTTGTGGGGTGGGAACACCGGGGAGCTGTTTTTT
NA,TRBJ2-1,NA,TRBV14,CASSRAFAAVYNEQFF,TGTGCCAGCAGCCGAGCGTTCGCGGCTGTCTACAATGAGCAGTTCTTC
NA,TRBJ2-1,TRBD1,TRBV28,CASSPQGANYNEQFF,TGTGCCAGCAGTCCACAGGGGGCTAACTACAATGAGCAGTTCTTC
NA,TRBJ1-1,NA,TRBV5-1,CASSLPGQNTEAFF,TGCGCCAGCAGCTTACCGGGACAGAACACTGAAGCTTTCTTT
NA,TRBJ2-5,NA,TRBV7-2,CASSAGGGYQETQYF,TGTGCCAGCAGCGCAGGGGGGGGATACCAAGAGACCCAGTACTTC
NA,TRBJ2-1,TRBD1,TRBV5-6,CASSLLGSSAQGGEQFF,TGTGCCAGCAGCTTGTTGGGGTCATCCGCACAGGGGGGTGAGCAGTTCTTC
NA,TRBJ1-3,NA,TRBV2,CASSEAGGVGNTIYF,TGTGCCAGCAGTGAAGCGGGTGGCGTCGGAAACACCATATATTTT
NA,TRBJ2-5,TRBD2,TRBV7-2,CASSLALAGGQETQYF,TGTGCCAGCAGCTTAGCTCTAGCGGGGGGCCAAGAGACCCAGTACTTC
NA,TRBJ2-3,NA,TRBV19,CASSISGSWDTQYF,TGTGCCAGTAGTATATCGGGTAGTTGGGATACGCAGTATTTT
NA,TRBJ1-2,NA,TRBV19,CASSGGRPPGYTF,TGTGCCAGTAGTGGGGGCCGCCCCCCTGGCTACACCTTC
NA,TRBJ2-7,NA,TRBV16,CASSQSWGVEQYF,TGTGCCAGCAGCCAATCGTGGGGAGTCGAGCAGTACTTC
NA,TRBJ2-2,NA,TRBV4-3,CASSQEPDQGEGELFF,TGCGCCAGCAGCCAAGAGCCCGACCAAGGGGAGGGGGAGCTGTTTTTT
once,TRBJ2-5,TRBD2,TRBV29-1,CSVDGGNQETQYF,TGCAGCGTCGACGGGGGGAACCAAGAGACCCAGTACTTC
NA,TRBJ2-7,NA,TRBV19,CASSIDRTEQYF,TGTGCCAGTAGTATAGATCGGACTGAGCAGTACTTC
NA,TRBJ2-7,NA,TRBV6-1,CASSEGGTATYEQYF,TGTGCCAGCAGTGAAGGAGGGACTGCGACCTACGAGCAGTACTTC
NA,TRBJ2-3,NA,TRBV29-1,CSFGPRSTDTQYF,TGCAGCTTTGGACCGAGATCCACAGATACGCAGTATTTT
NA,TRBJ2-1,TRBD2,TRBV7-2,CASSFRTSGGVNEQFF,TGTGCCAGCAGCTTCCGGACTAGCGGGGGGGTCAATGAGCAGTTCTTC
NA,TRBJ2-7,NA,TRBV7-2,CASSLRLVDEQYF,TGTGCCAGCAGCCTCCGACTCGTGGACGAGCAGTACTTC
NA,TRBJ2-5,NA,TRBV5-1,CASSLGTLQETQYF,TGCGCCAGCAGCTTGGGGACACTGCAAGAGACCCAGTACTTC
NA,TRBJ2-2,NA,TRBV4-3,CASSRGQGGELFF,TGCGCCAGCAGCCGAGGGCAAGGCGGGGAGCTGTTTTTT